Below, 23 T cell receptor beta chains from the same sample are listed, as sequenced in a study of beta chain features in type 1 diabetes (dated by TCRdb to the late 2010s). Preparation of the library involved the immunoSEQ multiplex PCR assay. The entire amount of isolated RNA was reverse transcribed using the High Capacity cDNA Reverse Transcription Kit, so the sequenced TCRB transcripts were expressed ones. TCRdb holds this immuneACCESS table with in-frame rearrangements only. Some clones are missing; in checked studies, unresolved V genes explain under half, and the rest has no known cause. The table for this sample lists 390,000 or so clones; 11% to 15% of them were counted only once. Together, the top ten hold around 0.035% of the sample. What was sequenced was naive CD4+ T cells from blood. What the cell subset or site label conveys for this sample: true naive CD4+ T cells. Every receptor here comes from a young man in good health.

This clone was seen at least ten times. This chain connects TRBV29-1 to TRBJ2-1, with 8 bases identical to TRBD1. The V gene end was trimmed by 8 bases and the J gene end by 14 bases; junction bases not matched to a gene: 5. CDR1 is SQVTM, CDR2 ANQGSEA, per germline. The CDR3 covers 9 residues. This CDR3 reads CSKQGEEFF. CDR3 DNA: TGCAGCAAACAGGGGGAAGAGTTCTTC.

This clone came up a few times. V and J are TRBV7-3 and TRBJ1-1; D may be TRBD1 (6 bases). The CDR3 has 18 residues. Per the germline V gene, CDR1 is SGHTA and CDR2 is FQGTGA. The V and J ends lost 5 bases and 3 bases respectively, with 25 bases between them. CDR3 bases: TGTGCCAGCAGCCCGACGGACCCAGGGGATGGTAGGCACACTGAAGCTTTCTTT. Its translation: CASSPTDPGDGRHTEAFF.

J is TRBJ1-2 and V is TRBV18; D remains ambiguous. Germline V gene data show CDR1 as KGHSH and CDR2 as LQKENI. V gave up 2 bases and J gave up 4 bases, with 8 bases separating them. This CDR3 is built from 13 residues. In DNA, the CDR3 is TGTGCCAGCTCACCAGACGTCCCCTATGGCTACACCTTC. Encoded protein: CASSPDVPYGYTF.

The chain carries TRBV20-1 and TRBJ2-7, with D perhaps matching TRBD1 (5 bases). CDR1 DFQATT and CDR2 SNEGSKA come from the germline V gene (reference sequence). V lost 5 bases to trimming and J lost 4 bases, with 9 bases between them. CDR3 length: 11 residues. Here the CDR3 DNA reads TGCAGTGCTGTCAGGGATTACGAGCAGTACTTC. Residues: CSAVRDYEQYF.

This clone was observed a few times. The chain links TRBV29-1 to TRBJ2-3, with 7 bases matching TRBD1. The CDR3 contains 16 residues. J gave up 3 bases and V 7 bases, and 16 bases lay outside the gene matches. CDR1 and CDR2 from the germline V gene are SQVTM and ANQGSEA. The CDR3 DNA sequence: TGCAGCGGCCGAGATACAGGGGCATTACAGACAGATACGCAGTATTTT. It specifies CSGRDTGALQTDTQYF.

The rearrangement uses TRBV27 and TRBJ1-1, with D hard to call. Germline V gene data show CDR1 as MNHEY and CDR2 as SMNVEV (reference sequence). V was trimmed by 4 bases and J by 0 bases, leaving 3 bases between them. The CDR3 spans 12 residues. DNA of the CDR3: TGTGCCAGCAGTTCGGTGAACACTGAAGCTTTCTTT. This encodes CASSSVNTEAFF.

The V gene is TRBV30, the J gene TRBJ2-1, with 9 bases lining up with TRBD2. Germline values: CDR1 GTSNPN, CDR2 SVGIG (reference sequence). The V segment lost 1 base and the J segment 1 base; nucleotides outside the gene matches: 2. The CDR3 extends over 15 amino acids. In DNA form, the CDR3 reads TGTGCCTGGAGTGCGACTAGCGGTTCCTACAATGAGCAGTTCTTC. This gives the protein CAWSATSGSYNEQFF.

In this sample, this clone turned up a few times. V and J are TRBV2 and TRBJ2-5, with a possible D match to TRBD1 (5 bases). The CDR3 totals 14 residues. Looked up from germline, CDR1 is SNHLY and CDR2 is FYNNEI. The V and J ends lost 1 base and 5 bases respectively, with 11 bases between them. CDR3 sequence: CASSEDRGRETQYF. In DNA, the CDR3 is TGTGCCAGCAGTGAAGATAGGGGAAGGGAGACCCAGTACTTC.

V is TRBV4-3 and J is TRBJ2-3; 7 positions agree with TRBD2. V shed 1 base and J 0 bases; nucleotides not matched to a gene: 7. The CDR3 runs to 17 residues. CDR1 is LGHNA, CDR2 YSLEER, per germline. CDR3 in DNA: TGCGCCAGCAGCCAAGCCGGAGCGGGATCAAGCACAGATACGCAGTATTTT. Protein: CASSQAGAGSSTDTQYF.

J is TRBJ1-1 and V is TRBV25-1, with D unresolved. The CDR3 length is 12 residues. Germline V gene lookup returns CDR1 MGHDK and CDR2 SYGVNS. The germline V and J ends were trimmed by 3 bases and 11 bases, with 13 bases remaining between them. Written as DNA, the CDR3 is TGTGCCAGCAGTGATTTTCTCGACAAGGCTTTCTTT. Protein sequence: CASSDFLDKAFF.

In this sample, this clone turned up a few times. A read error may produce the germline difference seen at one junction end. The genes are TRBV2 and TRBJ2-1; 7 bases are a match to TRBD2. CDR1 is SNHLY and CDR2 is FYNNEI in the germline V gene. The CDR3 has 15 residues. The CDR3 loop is CASREAGLTYNEQFF. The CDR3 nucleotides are TGTGCCAGCAGGGAAGCGGGGCTTACCTACAATGAGCAGTTCTTC.

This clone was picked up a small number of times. The CDR3 is CASSFGYGGNEQFF. CDR3 coding DNA: TGTGCCAGCAGCTTTGGATACGGGGGCAATGAGCAGTTCTTC. The rearrangement links TRBV14 to TRBJ2-1, with D possibly being TRBD2 (6 bases). V dropped 5 bases and J dropped 6 bases, with 14 bases sitting between them. This CDR3 is built from 14 residues. Germline V gene lookup returns CDR1 SGHDN and CDR2 FVKESK.

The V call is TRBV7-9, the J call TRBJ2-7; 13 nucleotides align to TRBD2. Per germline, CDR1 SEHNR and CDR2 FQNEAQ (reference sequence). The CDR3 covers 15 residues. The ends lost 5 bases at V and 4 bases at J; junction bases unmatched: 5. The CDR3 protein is CASSPTSGGRYEQYF. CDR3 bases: TGTGCCAGCAGCCCGACTAGCGGGGGGCGTTACGAGCAGTACTTC. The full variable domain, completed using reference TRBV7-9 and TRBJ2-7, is DTGVSQNPRHKITKRGQNVTFRCDPISEHNRLYWYRQTLGQGPEFLTYFQNEAQLEKSRLLSDRFSAERPKGSFSTLEIQRTEQGDSAMYLCASSPTSGGRYEQYFGPGTRLTVT.

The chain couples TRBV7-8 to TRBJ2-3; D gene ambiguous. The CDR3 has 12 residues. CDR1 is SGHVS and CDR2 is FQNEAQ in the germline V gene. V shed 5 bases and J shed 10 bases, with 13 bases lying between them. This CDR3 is CASSPIEAAQYF. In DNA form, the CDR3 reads TGTGCCAGCAGCCCCATCGAGGCCGCGCAGTATTTT.

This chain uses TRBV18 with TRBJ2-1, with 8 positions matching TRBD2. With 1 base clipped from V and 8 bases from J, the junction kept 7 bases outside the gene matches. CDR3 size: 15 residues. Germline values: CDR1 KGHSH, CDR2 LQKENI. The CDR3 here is CASSPQGLGVDEQFF. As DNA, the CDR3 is TGTGCCAGCTCACCACAGGGACTAGGAGTAGATGAGCAGTTCTTC.

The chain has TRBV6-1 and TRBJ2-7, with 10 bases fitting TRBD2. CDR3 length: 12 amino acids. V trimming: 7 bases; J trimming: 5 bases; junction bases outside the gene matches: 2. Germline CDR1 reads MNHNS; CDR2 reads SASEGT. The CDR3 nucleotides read TGTGCCAGCACACTAGCGGGAAACGAGCAGTACGTC. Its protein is CASTLAGNEQYV.

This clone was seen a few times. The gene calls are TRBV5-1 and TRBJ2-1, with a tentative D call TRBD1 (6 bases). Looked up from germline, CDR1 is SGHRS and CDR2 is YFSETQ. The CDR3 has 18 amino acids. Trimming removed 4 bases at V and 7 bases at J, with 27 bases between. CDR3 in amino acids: CASSPGTTGRPDRNEQFF. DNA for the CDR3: TGCGCCAGCAGCCCGGGGACAACGGGCCGCCCAGATCGTAATGAGCAGTTCTTC.

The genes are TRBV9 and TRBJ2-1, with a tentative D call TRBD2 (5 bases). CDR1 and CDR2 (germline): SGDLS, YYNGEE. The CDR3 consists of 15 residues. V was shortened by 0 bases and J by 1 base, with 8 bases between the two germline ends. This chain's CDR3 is CASSVDPGSYNEQFF. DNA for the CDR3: TGTGCCAGCAGCGTAGATCCGGGGTCCTACAATGAGCAGTTCTTC.

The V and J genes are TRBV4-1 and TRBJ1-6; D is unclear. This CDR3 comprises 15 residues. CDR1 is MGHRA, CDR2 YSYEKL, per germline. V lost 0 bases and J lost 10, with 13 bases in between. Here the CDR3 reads CASSQEESVSSPLHF. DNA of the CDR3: TGCGCCAGCAGCCAAGAGGAATCGGTGTCGTCACCCCTCCACTTT.

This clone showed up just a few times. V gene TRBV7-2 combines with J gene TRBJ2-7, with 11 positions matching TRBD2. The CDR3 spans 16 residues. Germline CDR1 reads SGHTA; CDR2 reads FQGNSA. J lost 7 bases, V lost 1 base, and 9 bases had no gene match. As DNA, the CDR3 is TGTGCCAGCAGCTTAGTAGCACTAGCGGGAGTCGATGAGCAGTACGTC. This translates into CASSLVALAGVDEQYV.

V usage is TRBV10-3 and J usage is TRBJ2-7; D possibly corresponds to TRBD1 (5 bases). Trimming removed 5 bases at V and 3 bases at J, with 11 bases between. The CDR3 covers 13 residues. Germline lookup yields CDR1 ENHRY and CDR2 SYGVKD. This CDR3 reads CAISTTDNYEQYF. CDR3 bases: TGTGCCATCAGTACGACAGATAACTACGAGCAGTACTTC.

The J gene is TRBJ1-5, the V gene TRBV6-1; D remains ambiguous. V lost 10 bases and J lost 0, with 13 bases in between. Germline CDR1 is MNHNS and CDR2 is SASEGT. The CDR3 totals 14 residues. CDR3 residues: CATLSAYSNQPQHF. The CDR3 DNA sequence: TGTGCCACCCTGTCAGCCTATAGCAATCAGCCCCAGCATTTT.

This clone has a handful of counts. The CDR3 region is CASSRHGYEQYV. CDR3 coding DNA: TGTGCCAGCAGCCGCCACGGCTACGAGCAGTACGTC. The V and J genes are TRBV5-4 and TRBJ2-7, with unresolved D. The CDR3 totals 12 residues. Germline CDR1 and CDR2: SGHNT and YYREEE (reference sequence). Trimming took 4 bases from V and 3 from J, leaving 8 bases between them.